Included here is one T cell receptor (beta chain) sequence, with context. Antigen: not known. V lost 8 bases to trimming and J lost 8 bases, with 18 bases between them. The germline V gene encodes CDR1 SGHTA and CDR2 FQGNSA. This CDR3 is 13 amino acids long. The entry originates in a study of T-cell memory formation after mild COVID-19. Study-level background: The study found TCR clusters largely donor specific. Study-wide results and caveats: Contracting clones from day 15 to 85 had balanced CD4/CD8; later expanders favoured CD4+.

Constant-segment primers and 5'RACE yielded cDNA libraries for TCR alpha and TCR beta, each carrying sample barcodes and UMIs. Each CDR3 protein gets one entry after TCRdb re-called the 5' RACE reads with MiXCR. The top ten hold more than 20% of the sample, which has about 260,000 distinct CDR3 sequences, over 15% seen once. This chain uses TRBV7-2 with TRBJ1-2; D is ambiguous. The sequencing sample was made of PBMCs or a T cell subset sorted from them (not recorded which). The receptor's source is a man in his late teens or twenties who had mild COVID-19 (a few samples of this study predate the infection). Cell type and time point are not known. The CDR3 region is CASGWAPGSGYTF. The CDR3 region has the DNA TGTGCCAGCGGCTGGGCCCCCGGCTCAGGCTACACCTTC. Full variable domain (remainder filled in from reference TRBV7-2 and TRBJ1-2): GAGVSQSPSNKVTEKGKDVELRCDPISGHTALYWYRQSLGQGLEFLIYFQGNSAPDKSGLPSDRFSAERTGGSVSTLTIQRTQQEDSAVYLCASGWAPGSGYTFGSGTRLTVV.